Listed here is a single T cell receptor beta chain. Its antigen is unidentified. The sample belongs to a study of cytomegalovirus exposure and HLA in healthy donors. Study-wide results and limits: Rarity marked most TCR sequences, yet some public TCRs occurred in many donors. The authors enumerated around 150 TCR beta chains as linked to cytomegalovirus. Analyzed later, most CMV-associated TCR beta chains appeared HLA-restricted.

Germline lookup yields CDR1 GTSNPN and CDR2 SVGIG (reference sequence). The V and J ends lost 8 bases and 3 bases, in that order; junction bases with no gene match: 6. CDR3 length equals 13 residues. PCR was performed using 60 Vbeta and 13 Jbeta primers. Only in-frame clones appear in the TCRdb table, and some are missing; sequencing was by immunoSEQ multiplex PCR. The table includes 150,000 to 200,000 clones, less than 80% detected once. This sequence joins TRBV30 and TRBJ2-1; 8 positions match TRBD1. The specimen sequenced was PBMCs. The receptor's source is a young man in good health and CMV-seronegative. The CDR3: CALRDRLYNEQFF. CDR3 DNA sequence: TGTGCCCTAAGGGACAGGCTCTACAATGAGCAGTTCTTC. Supplemented by reference TRBV30 and TRBJ2-1, the full variable domain reads SQTIHQWPATLVQPVGSPLSLECTVEGTSNPNLYWYRQAAGRGLQLLFYSVGIGQISSEVPQNLSASRPQDRQFILSSKKLLLSDSGFYLCALRDRLYNEQFFGPGTRLTVL.